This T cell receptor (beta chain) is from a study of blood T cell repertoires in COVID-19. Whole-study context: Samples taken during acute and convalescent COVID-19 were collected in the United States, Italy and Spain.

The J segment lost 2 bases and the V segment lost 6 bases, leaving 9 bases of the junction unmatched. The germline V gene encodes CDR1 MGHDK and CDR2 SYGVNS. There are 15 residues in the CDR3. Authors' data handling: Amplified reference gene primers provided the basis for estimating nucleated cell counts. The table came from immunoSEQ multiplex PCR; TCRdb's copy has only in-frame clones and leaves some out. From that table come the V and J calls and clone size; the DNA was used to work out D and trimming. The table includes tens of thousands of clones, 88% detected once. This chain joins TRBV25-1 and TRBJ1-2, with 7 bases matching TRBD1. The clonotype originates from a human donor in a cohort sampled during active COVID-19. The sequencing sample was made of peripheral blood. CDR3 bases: TGTGCCAGCAGCGTAGGGGGCGCTCGGAACTATGGCTACACCTTC. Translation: CASSVGGARNYGYTF.